This TCR beta chain originates from a study of blood T cell repertoires in COVID-19. About the study: Samples came from the United States, Italy and Spain, spanning acute and convalescent COVID-19. T cells, B-cell-depleted T cells, or PBMCs supplied cDNA or gDNA.

The CDR3 totals 14 residues. Germline-derived CDR1 and CDR2 are MGHDK and SYGVNS. Between the trimmed V and J ends, which lost 8 bases and 2 bases, there was a span of 13 bases. In the case of this clone: Other DNA sequences in the sample encode the same CDR3.

Authors' methods: Reference gene primer amplification gave nucleated cell count estimates. The protocol was immunoSEQ multiplex PCR, while the TCRdb copy is restricted to in-frame clones and leaves out a portion. V and J calls and clone size are as listed in that table; D and trimming were resolved from the DNA. The top ten clones hold approximately 6.1% of a sample with approximately 140,000 clones, around 80% of them seen once. The sample taken for sequencing was peripheral blood. V usage is TRBV25-1 and J usage is TRBJ1-3; D perhaps matches TRBD1 (6 bases). The clonotype originates from a human donor in a cohort sampled during active COVID-19. CDR3 DNA sequence: TGTGCCAGCTCCCACAGGGACCCTGGAAACACCATATATTTT. Translation: CASSHRDPGNTIYF. Variable domain in full (rest from reference TRBV25-1 and TRBJ1-3): EADIYQTPRYLVIGTGKKITLECSQTMGHDKMYWYQQDPGMELHLIHYSYGVNSTEKGDLSSESTVSRIRTEHFPLTLESARPSHTSQYLCASSHRDPGNTIYFGEGSWLTVV.